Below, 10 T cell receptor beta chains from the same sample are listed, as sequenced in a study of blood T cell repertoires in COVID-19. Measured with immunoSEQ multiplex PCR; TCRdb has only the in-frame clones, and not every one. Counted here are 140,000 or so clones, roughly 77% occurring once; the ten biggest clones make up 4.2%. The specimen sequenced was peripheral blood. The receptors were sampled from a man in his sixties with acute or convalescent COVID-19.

In DNA, the CDR3 is TGCGCCAGCAGCCTCTTGTCTACTAATGAAAAACTGTTTTTT. Its translation is CASSLLSTNEKLFF. The V gene is TRBV5-1, the J gene TRBJ1-4, with unresolved D. Germline V CDR1 and CDR2: SGHRS, YFSETQ. The length of the CDR3 is 14 residues. With 4 bases removed from V and 2 bases from J, the gap between germline ends came to 9 bases.

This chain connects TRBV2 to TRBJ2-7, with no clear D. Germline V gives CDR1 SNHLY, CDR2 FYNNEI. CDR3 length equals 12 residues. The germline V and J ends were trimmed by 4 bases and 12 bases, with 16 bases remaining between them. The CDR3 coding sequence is TGTGCCAGCAGTGCTTCGAGACTCCCCCCGTACTTC. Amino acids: CASSASRLPPYF.

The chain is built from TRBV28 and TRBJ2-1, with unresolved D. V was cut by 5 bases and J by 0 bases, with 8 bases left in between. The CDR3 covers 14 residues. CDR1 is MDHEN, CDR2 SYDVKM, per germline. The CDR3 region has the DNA TGTGCCAGCAGTCCCCCCAGCTCCTACAATGAGCAGTTCTTC. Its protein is CASSPPSSYNEQFF.

Written as DNA, the CDR3 is TGTGCCAGCAGTGAAGGCCCAGGTTCCTCCTACGAGCAGTACTTC. Amino acid sequence: CASSEGPGSSYEQYF. The V call is TRBV6-1, the J call TRBJ2-7, with no clear D. V was trimmed by 1 base and J by 0 bases, leaving 10 bases between them. Looked up from germline, CDR1 is MNHNS and CDR2 is SASEGT. The CDR3 totals 15 residues.

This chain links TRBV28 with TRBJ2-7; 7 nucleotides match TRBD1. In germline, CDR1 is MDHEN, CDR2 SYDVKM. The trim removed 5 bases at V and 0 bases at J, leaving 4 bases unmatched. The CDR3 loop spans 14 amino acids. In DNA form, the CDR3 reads TGTGCCAGCAGTCCAACAGGGGTCTCCTACGAGCAGTACTTC. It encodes CASSPTGVSYEQYF. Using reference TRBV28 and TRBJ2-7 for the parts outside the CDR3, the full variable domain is DVKVTQSSRYLVKRTGEKVFLECVQDMDHENMFWYRQDPGLGLRLIYFSYDVKMKEKGDIPEGYSVSREKKERFSLILESASTNQTSMYLCASSPTGVSYEQYFGPGTRLTVT.

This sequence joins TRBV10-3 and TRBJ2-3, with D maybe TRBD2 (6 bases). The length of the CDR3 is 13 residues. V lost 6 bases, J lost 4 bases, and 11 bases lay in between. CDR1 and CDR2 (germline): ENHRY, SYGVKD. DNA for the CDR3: TGTGCCATCAGGGAGGGAGTGGCAGATACGCAGTATTTT. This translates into CAIREGVADTQYF.

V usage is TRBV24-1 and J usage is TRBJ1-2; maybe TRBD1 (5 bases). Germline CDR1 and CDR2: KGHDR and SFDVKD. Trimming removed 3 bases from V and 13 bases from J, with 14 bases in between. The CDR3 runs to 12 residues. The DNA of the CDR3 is TGTGCCACCAGTGATCTCCGGACATATCTCACCTTC. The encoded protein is CATSDLRTYLTF.

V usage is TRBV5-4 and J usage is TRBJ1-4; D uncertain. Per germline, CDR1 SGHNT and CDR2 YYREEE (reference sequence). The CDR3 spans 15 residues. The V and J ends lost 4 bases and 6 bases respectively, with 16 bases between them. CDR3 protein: CASSLRTAVYEKLFF. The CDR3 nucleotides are TGTGCCAGCAGCCTGAGAACAGCTGTGTATGAAAAACTGTTTTTT.

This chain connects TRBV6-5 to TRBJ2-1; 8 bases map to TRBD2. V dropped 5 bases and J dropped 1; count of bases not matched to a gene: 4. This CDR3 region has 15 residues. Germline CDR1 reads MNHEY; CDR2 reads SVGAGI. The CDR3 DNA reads TGTGCCAGCAGTCCCAGCGGGAGATCCTACAATGAGCAGTTCTTC. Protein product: CASSPSGRSYNEQFF.

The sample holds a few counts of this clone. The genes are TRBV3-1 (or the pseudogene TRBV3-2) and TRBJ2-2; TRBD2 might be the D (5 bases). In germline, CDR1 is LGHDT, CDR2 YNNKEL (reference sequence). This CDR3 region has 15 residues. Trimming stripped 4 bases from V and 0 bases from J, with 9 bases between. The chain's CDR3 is CASSLTEANTGELFF. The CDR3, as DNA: TGTGCCAGCAGCCTAACGGAGGCGAACACCGGGGAGCTGTTTTTT.